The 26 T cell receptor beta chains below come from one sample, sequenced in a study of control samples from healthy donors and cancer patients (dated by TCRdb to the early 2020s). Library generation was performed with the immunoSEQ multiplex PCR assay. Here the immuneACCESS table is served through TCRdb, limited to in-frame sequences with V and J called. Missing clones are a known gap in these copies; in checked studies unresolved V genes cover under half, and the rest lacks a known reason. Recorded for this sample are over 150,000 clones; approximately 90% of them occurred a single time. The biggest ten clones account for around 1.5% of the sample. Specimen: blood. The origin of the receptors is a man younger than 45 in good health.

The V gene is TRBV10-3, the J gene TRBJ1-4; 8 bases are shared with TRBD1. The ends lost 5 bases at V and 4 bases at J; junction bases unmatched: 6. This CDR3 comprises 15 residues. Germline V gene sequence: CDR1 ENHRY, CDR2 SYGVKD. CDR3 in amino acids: CAISNQGAGNEKLFF. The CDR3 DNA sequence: TGTGCCATCAGTAATCAGGGGGCCGGTAATGAAAAACTGTTTTTT.

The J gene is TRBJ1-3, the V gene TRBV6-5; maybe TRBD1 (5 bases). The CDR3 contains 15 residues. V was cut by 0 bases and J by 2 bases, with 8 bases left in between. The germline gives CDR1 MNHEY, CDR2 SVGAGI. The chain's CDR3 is CASSYSWGPGNTIYF. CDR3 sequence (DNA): TGTGCCAGCAGTTACTCGTGGGGACCTGGAAACACCATATATTTT.

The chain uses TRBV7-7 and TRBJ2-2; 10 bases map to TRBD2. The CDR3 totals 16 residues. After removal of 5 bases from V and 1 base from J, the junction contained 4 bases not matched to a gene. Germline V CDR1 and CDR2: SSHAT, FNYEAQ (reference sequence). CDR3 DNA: TGTGCCAGCAGCCCTCGGACTAGCGGGAACACCGGGGAGCTGTTTTTT. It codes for CASSPRTSGNTGELFF.

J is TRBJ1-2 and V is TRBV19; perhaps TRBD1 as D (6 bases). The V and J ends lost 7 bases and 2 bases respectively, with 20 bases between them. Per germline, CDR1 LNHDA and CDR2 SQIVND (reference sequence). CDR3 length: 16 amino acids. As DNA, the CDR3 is TGTGCCAGTAAGCGGGCAGGGGAAATCTTCAACTATGGCTACACCTTC. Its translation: CASKRAGEIFNYGYTF. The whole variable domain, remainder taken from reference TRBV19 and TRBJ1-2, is DGGITQSPKYLFRKEGQNVTLSCEQNLNHDAMYWYRQDPGQGLRLIYYSQIVNDFQKGDIAEGYSVSREKKESFPLTVTSAQKNPTAFYLCASKRAGEIFNYGYTFGSGTRLTVV.

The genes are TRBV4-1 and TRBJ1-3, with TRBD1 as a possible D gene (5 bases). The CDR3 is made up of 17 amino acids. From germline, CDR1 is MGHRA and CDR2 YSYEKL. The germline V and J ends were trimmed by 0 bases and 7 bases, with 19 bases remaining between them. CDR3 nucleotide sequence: TGCGCCAGCAGCCAAGAAAGAATTGGACAAGCTTCTAACACCATATATTTT. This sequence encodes CASSQERIGQASNTIYF.

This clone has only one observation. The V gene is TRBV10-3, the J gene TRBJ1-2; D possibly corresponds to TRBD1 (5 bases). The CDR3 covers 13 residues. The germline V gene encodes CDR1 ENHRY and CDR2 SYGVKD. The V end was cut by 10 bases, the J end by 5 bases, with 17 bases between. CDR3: CATGTAERYGYTF. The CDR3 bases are TGTGCCACCGGGACTGCCGAGAGGTATGGCTACACCTTC.

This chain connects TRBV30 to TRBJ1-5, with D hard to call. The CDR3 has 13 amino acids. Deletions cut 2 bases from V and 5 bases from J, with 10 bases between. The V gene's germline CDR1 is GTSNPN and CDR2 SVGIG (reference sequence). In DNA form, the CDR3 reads TGTGCCTGGAGTAAACCGGGGTATCAGCCCCAGCATTTT. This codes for CAWSKPGYQPQHF.

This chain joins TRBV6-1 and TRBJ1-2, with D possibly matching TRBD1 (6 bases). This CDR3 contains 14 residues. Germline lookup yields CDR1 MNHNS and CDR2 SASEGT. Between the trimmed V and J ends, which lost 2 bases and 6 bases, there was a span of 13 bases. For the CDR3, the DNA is TGTGCCAGCAGTGAATACGCAGGGGCCGATGGCTACACCTTC. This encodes CASSEYAGADGYTF.

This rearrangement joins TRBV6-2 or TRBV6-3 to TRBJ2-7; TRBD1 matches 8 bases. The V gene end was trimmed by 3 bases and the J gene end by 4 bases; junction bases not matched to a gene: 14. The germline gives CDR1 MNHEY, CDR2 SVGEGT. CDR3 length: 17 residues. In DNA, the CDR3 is TGTGCCAGCAGTTATAACCTCCGACAGGGGCTTACTTACGAGCAGTACTTC. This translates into CASSYNLRQGLTYEQYF.

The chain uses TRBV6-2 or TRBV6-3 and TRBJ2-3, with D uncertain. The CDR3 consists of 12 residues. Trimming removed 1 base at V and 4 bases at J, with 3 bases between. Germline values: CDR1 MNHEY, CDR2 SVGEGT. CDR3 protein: CASSYLSDTQYF. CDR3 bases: TGTGCCAGCAGTTACTTATCAGATACGCAGTATTTT.

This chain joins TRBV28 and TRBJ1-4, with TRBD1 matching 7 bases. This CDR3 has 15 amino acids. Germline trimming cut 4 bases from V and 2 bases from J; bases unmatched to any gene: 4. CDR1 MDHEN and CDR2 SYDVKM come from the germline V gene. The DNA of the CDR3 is TGTGCCAGCAGTTCCTACAGGGGCACTAATGAAAAACTGTTTTTT. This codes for CASSSYRGTNEKLFF.

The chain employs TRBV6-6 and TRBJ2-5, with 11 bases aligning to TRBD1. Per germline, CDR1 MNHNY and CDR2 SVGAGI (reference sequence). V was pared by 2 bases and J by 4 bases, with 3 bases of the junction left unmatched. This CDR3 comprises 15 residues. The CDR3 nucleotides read TGTGCCAGCAGTTACCTGGGACAGGGGGTAGAGACCCAGTACTTC. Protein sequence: CASSYLGQGVETQYF.

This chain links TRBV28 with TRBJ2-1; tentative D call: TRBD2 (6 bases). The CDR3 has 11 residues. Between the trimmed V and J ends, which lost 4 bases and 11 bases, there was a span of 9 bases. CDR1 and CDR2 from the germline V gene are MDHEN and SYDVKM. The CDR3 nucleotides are TGTGCCAGCAGTTGGGCGGGAAAGCAGTTCTTC. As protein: CASSWAGKQFF.

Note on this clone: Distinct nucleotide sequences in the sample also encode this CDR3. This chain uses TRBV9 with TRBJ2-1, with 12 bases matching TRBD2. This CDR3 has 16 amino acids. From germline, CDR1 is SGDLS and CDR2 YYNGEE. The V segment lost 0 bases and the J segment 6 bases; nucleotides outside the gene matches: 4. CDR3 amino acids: CASSVGLAGGGNEQFF. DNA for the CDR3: TGTGCCAGCAGCGTAGGGCTAGCGGGAGGGGGCAATGAGCAGTTCTTC.

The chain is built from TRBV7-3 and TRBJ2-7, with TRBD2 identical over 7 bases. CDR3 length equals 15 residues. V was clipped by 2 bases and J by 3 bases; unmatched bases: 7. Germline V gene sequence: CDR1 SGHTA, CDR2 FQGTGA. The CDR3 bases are TGTGCCAGCAGCTTAGGACTAGGCGGCAACTACGAGCAGTACTTC. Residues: CASSLGLGGNYEQYF.

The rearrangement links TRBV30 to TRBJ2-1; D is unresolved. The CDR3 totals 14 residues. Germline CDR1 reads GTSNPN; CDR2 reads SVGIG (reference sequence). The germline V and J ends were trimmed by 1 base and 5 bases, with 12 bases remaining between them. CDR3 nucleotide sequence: TGTGCCTGGAGTGGCCTCTTCGGTCACAATGAGCAGTTCTTC. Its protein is CAWSGLFGHNEQFF.

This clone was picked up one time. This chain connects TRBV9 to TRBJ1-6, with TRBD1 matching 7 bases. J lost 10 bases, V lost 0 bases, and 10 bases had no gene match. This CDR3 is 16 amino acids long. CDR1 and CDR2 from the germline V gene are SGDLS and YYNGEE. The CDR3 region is CASSVGEGALGSPLHF. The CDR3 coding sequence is TGTGCCAGCAGCGTAGGTGAGGGGGCTCTGGGATCACCCCTCCACTTT. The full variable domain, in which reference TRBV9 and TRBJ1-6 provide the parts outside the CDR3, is DSGVTQTPKHLITATGQRVTLRCSPRSGDLSVYWYQQSLDQGLQFLIQYYNGEERAKGNILERFSAQQFPDLHSELNLSSLELGDSALYFCASSVGEGALGSPLHFGNGTRLTVT.

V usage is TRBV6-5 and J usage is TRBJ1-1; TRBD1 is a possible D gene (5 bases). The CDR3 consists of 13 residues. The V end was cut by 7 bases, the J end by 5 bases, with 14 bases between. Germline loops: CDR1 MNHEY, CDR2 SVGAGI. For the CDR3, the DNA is TGTGCCAGCAAACCTGGGACCGATACTGAAGCTTTCTTT. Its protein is CASKPGTDTEAFF.

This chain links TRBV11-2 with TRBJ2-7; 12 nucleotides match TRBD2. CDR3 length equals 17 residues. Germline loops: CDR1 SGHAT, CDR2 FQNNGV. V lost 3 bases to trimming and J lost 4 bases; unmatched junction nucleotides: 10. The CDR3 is CASSFSRLAGVQYEQYF. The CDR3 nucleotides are TGTGCCAGCAGCTTCTCCCGACTAGCGGGAGTCCAATACGAGCAGTACTTC.

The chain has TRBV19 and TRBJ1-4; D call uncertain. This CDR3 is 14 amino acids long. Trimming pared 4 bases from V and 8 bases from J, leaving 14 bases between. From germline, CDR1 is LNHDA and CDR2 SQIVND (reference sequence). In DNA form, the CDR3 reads TGTGCCAGTAGTAATACACCCTCGGGCGAAAAACTGTTTTTT. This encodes CASSNTPSGEKLFF.

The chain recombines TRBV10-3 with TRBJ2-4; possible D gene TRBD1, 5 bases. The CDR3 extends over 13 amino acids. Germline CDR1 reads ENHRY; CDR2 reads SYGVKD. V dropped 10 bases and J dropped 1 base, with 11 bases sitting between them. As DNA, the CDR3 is TGTGCCACCAAGGACACGGCCAAAAACATTCAGTACTTC. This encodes CATKDTAKNIQYF.

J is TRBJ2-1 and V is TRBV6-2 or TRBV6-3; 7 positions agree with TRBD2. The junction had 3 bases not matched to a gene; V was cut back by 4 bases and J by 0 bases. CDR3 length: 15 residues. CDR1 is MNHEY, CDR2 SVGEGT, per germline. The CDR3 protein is CASSSSGSSYNEQFF. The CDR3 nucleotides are TGTGCCAGCAGTTCTAGCGGAAGCTCCTACAATGAGCAGTTCTTC.

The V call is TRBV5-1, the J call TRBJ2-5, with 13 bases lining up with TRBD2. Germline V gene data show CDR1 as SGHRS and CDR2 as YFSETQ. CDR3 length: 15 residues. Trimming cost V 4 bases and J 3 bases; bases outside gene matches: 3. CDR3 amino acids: CASSRGTSGEETQYF. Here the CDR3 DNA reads TGCGCCAGCAGCCGAGGGACTAGCGGGGAAGAGACCCAGTACTTC. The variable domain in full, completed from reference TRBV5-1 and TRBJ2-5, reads KAGVTQTPRYLIKTRGQQVTLSCSPISGHRSVSWYQQTPGQGLQFLFEYFSETQRNKGNFPGRFSGRQFSNSRSEMNVSTLELGDSALYLCASSRGTSGEETQYFGPGTRLLVL.

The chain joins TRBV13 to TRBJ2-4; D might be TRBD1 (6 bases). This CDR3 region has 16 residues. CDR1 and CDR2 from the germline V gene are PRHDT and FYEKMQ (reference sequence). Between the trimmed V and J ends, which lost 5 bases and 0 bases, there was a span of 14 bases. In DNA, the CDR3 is TGTGCCAGCAGCGCCAGACAGGCCTTAGCCAAAAACATTCAGTACTTC. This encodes CASSARQALAKNIQYF. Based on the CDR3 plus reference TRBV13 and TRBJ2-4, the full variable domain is AAGVIQSPRHLIKEKRETATLKCYPIPRHDTVYWYQQGPGQDPQFLISFYEKMQSDKGSIPDRFSAQQFSDYHSELNMSSLELGDSALYFCASSARQALAKNIQYFGAGTRLSVL.

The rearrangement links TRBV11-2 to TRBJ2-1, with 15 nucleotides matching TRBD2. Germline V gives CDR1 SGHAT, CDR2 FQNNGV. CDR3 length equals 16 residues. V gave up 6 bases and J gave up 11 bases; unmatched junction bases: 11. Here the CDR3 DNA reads TGTGCCAGCAGTGGTGGACTAGCGGGAGGGATGGGAAAGCAGTTCTTC. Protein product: CASSGGLAGGMGKQFF. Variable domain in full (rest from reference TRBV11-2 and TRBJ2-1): EAGVAQSPRYKIIEKRQSVAFWCNPISGHATLYWYQQILGQGPKLLIQFQNNGVVDDSQLPKDRFSAERLKGVDSTLKIQPAKLEDSAVYLCASSGGLAGGMGKQFFGPGTRLTVL.

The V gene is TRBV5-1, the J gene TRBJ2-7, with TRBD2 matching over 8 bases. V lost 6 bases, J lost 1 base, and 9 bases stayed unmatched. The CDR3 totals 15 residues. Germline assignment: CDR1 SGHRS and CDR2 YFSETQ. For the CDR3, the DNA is TGCGCCAGCACCGGGGGGGACGGGCTATCCTACGAGCAGTACTTC. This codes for CASTGGDGLSYEQYF.